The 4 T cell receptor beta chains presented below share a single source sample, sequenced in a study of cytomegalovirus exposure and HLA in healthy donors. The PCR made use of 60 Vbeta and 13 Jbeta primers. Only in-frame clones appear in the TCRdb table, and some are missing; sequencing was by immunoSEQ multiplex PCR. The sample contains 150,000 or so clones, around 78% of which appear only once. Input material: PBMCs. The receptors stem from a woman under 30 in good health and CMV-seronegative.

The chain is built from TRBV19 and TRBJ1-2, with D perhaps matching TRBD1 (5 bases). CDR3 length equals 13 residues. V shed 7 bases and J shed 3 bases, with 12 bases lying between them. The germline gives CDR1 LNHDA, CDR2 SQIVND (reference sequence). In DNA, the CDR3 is TGTGCCAGTACCAGGGTGCAAGACTATGGCTACACCTTC. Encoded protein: CASTRVQDYGYTF.

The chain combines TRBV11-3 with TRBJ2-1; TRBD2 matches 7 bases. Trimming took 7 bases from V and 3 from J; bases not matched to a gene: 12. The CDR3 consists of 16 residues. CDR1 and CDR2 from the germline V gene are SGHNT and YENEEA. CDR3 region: CASTSWREKSYNEQFF. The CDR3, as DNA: TGTGCCAGCACCTCCTGGCGGGAGAAGAGCTACAATGAGCAGTTCTTC.

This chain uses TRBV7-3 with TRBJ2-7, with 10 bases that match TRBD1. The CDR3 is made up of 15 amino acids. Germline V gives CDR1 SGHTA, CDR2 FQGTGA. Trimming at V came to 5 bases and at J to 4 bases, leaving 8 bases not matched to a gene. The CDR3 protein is CASSEGTGVGYEQYF. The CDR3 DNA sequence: TGTGCCAGCAGCGAAGGGACAGGGGTTGGTTACGAGCAGTACTTC.

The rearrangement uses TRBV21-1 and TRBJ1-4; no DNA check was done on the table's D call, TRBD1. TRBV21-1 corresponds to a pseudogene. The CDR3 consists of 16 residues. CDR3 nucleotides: TGTGCCAGCAGCCTCCCTGAGGGGACAGTCAATGAAAAACTGTTTTTT. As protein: CASSLPEGTVNEKLFF.